A single T cell receptor (beta chain) is shown here with its context. The table came from immunoSEQ multiplex PCR; TCRdb's copy has only in-frame clones and leaves some out. The data contain around 180,000 clones, 94% of them singletons. The entry originates in a study of control samples from healthy donors and cancer patients. Trimming took off 6 bases at V and 0 bases at J, with 27 bases between the two ends. Germline values: CDR1 LGHNT, CDR2 FRNRAP. The CDR3 has 20 amino acids. The chain couples TRBV12-5 to TRBJ1-5; D may be TRBD1 (5 bases). The source is a woman aged 18-29 years in good health. The sequenced sample was blood. Here the CDR3 reads CASGHQSFQGLRYSNQPQHF. CDR3 sequence (DNA): TGTGCTAGTGGCCATCAGTCGTTCCAGGGTTTGAGGTATAGCAATCAGCCCCAGCATTTT.